The 21 T cell receptor beta chains presented below share a single source sample, sequenced in a study of response to subunit inactivated influenza vaccine. TCRdb itself ran the RT-PCR reads through MiXCR, one entry per CDR3 protein. The table records about 830,000 distinct CDR3 sequences, about a fifth of them present only once. The specimen was PBMCs from blood, collected more than 4 days after vaccination. The receptors shown here come from a middle-aged man who received an inactivated influenza vaccine.

The gene calls are TRBV12-3 or TRBV12-4 and TRBJ2-2, with 8 bases aligning to TRBD1. The CDR3 contains 15 residues. Trimming removed 5 bases from V and 7 bases from J; junction bases left unmatched: 9. CDR3 sequence (DNA): TGTGCCAGCAGTCCTGGACAGGGATCGGTCGGGGAGCTGTTTTTT. Protein: CASSPGQGSVGELFF.

The gene calls are TRBV10-3 and TRBJ2-3, with unresolved D. In germline, CDR1 is ENHRY, CDR2 SYGVKD. The CDR3 has 14 residues. Trimming removed 10 bases at V and 1 base at J, with 15 bases between. CDR3 region: CATNPSFGTDTQYF. CDR3 sequence (DNA): TGTGCCACCAACCCCTCCTTTGGCACAGATACGCAGTATTTT.

This clonotype was counted between two and nine times. The chain carries TRBV9 and TRBJ2-3, with 9 nucleotides matching TRBD1. This CDR3 is built from 17 residues. V lost 0 bases to trimming and J lost 3 bases; unmatched junction nucleotides: 8. Germline assignment: CDR1 SGDLS and CDR2 YYNGEE. The CDR3 DNA reads TGTGCCAGCAGCGTAGAGCCGGGACAGGGATCGACAGATACGCAGTATTTT. Translated: CASSVEPGQGSTDTQYF.

Comment on this clonotype: This may stem from a read error, because a much larger clone lies one nucleotide away. This chain connects TRBV15 to TRBJ2-7; D ambiguous. CDR3 length: 15 amino acids. Trimming stripped 1 base from V and 2 bases from J, with 12 bases between. Germline V gene lookup returns CDR1 LNHNV and CDR2 YYDKDF (reference sequence). CDR3 region: CATSRVTAPPYEQYF. The CDR3 DNA sequence: TGTGCCACCAGCAGAGTCACAGCCCCGCCCTACGAGCAGTACTTC.

The V and J genes are TRBV7-2 and TRBJ2-4; TRBD2 is a possible D gene (5 bases). The CDR3 length is 15 residues. Trimming cost V 5 bases and J 6 bases, with 17 bases left between them. Germline CDR1 SGHTA, CDR2 FQGNSA. This CDR3 is CASSPVRAWGNIQYF. CDR3 nucleotide sequence: TGTGCCAGCAGCCCAGTGCGGGCCTGGGGAAACATTCAGTACTTC.

The chain is built from TRBV20-1 and TRBJ1-2, with no clear D. Germline CDR1 and CDR2: DFQATT and SNEGSKA (reference sequence). The CDR3 is 12 residues long. With 3 bases removed from V and 1 base from J, the gap between germline ends came to 6 bases. The CDR3: CSASGHNYGYTF. The DNA for the CDR3 is TGCAGTGCTAGCGGTCATAACTATGGCTACACCTTC.

In this sample, this clonotype turned up a few times. This chain uses TRBV15 with TRBJ1-5; 7 nucleotides agree with TRBD1. Germline V gives CDR1 LNHNV, CDR2 YYDKDF (reference sequence). The CDR3 has 14 residues. With 5 bases clipped from V and 7 bases from J, the junction kept 8 bases outside the gene matches. This chain's CDR3 is CATSGRQGSQPQHF. For the CDR3, the DNA is TGTGCCACCAGCGGAAGACAGGGTAGCCAGCCCCAGCATTTT.

This clonotype turned up a few times. V gene TRBV5-1 combines with J gene TRBJ2-2; D unresolved. Germline V gives CDR1 SGHRS, CDR2 YFSETQ. Between the trimmed V and J ends, which lost 0 bases and 2 bases, there was a span of 8 bases. The CDR3 is 15 residues long. In DNA, the CDR3 is TGCGCCAGCAGCTTGGTTAGATTTAACACCGGGGAGCTGTTTTTT. Translated: CASSLVRFNTGELFF.

The genes are TRBV21-1 and TRBJ1-2. TRBV21-1 is labeled a pseudogene. The CDR3 runs 16 residues. CDR3 in amino acids: CASSKAHGVTNYGYTF. As DNA, the CDR3 is TGTGCCAGCAGCAAAGCGCATGGGGTTACTAACTATGGCTACACCTTC.

The chain employs TRBV5-1 and TRBJ2-3; tentative D call: TRBD2 (7 bases). Germline CDR1 SGHRS, CDR2 YFSETQ. V was cut by 4 bases and J by 0 bases, with 15 bases left in between. The length of the CDR3 is 16 residues. The CDR3 DNA sequence: TGCGCCAGCAGCCCCGGGGGGCTCGGGAGCACAGATACGCAGTATTTT. Translation gives CASSPGGLGSTDTQYF.

This clonotype was counted only a few times. The chain couples TRBV7-2 to TRBJ2-1; 7 positions match TRBD1. CDR1 and CDR2 from the germline V gene are SGHTA and FQGNSA. J was trimmed by 4 bases and V by 1 base; bases with no gene match: 4. The CDR3 runs to 15 residues. CDR3 amino acids: CASSLDRGQYNEQFF. The CDR3 DNA reads as TGTGCCAGCAGCTTAGACAGGGGACAATACAATGAGCAGTTCTTC.

The chain couples TRBV6-2 or TRBV6-3 to TRBJ2-7, with D uncertain. Germline V gene data show CDR1 as MNHEY and CDR2 as SVGEGT. Between the trimmed V and J ends, which lost 0 bases and 6 bases, there was a span of 9 bases. There are 13 residues in the CDR3. Here the CDR3 DNA reads TGTGCCAGCAGTTACTCTAGATATCTCGAGCAGTACTTC. This gives the protein CASSYSRYLEQYF.

This clonotype is a singleton in its sample. J is TRBJ1-1 and V is TRBV28; D perhaps matches TRBD1 (5 bases). Germline CDR1 and CDR2: MDHEN and SYDVKM. There are 14 residues in the CDR3. V lost 2 bases and J 3 bases, leaving 10 bases between the germline ends. As DNA, the CDR3 is TGTGCCAGCAGTTTACCAGGGCAGTACACTGAAGCTTTCTTT. Translated, it gives CASSLPGQYTEAFF. The complete variable domain, with remaining parts taken from reference TRBV28 and TRBJ1-1, reads DVKVTQSSRYLVKRTGEKVFLECVQDMDHENMFWYRQDPGLGLRLIYFSYDVKMKEKGDIPEGYSVSREKKERFSLILESASTNQTSMYLCASSLPGQYTEAFFGQGTRLTVV.

This clonotype was recorded at least ten times. The V call is TRBV7-2, the J call TRBJ2-4; the match to TRBD2 covers 7 bases. CDR1 and CDR2 (germline): SGHTA, FQGNSA. Unmatched junction bases numbered 12, after V lost 3 bases and J lost 7 bases. This CDR3 region has 16 residues. CDR3 in amino acids: CASSFVAGAAGNIQYF. The CDR3 DNA sequence: TGTGCCAGCAGCTTTGTGGCGGGAGCGGCGGGTAACATTCAGTACTTC.

CDR3 amino acids: CASSAYRGGNTEAFF. CDR3 nucleotide sequence: TGTGCCAGCAGTGCCTACAGGGGCGGGAACACTGAAGCTTTCTTT. This chain connects TRBV6-1 to TRBJ1-1; 7 bases line up with TRBD1. Germline V CDR1 and CDR2: MNHNS, SASEGT. Trimming at V came to 4 bases and at J to 1 base, leaving 6 bases not matched to a gene. The CDR3 spans 15 residues.

The chain couples TRBV28 to TRBJ2-7, with D maybe TRBD1 (5 bases). This CDR3 is built from 13 residues. Germline CDR1 MDHEN, CDR2 SYDVKM. Trimming stripped 7 bases from V and 4 bases from J, with 14 bases between. The CDR3 loop reads CASTAGKAYEQYF. The CDR3 DNA follows: TGTGCCAGCACCGCAGGGAAGGCGTACGAGCAGTACTTC. The variable domain in full, with the rest retrieved from reference TRBV28 and TRBJ2-7, is DVKVTQSSRYLVKRTGEKVFLECVQDMDHENMFWYRQDPGLGLRLIYFSYDVKMKEKGDIPEGYSVSREKKERFSLILESASTNQTSMYLCASTAGKAYEQYFGPGTRLTVT.

This clonotype was recorded a few times. The J gene is TRBJ2-7, the V gene TRBV28; 10 nucleotides agree with TRBD2. The CDR3 has 16 amino acids. Germline V CDR1 and CDR2: MDHEN, SYDVKM. V was pared by 6 bases and J by 7 bases, with 15 bases of the junction left unmatched. The CDR3 reads CASSQPGLAERLEQYF. The CDR3 region has the DNA TGTGCCAGCAGCCAACCAGGACTAGCGGAACGTCTAGAGCAGTACTTC.

The rearrangement links TRBV14 to TRBJ2-3; no clear D gene. Trimming took off 1 base at V and 4 bases at J, with 6 bases between the two ends. The CDR3 loop spans 13 amino acids. Germline-derived CDR1 and CDR2 are SGHDN and FVKESK. CDR3 loop: CASSQVGPDTQYF. CDR3 coding DNA: TGTGCCAGCAGCCAAGTGGGCCCAGATACGCAGTATTTT. The entire variable domain, with the rest obtained from reference TRBV14 and TRBJ2-3, is as follows: EAGVTQFPSHSVIEKGQTVTLRCDPISGHDNLYWYRRVMGKEIKFLLHFVKESKQDESGMPNNRFLAERTGGTYSTLKVQPAELEDSGVYFCASSQVGPDTQYFGPGTRLTVL.

The gene calls are TRBV29-1 and TRBJ2-7, with D maybe TRBD1 (5 bases). This CDR3 has 11 residues. CDR1 SQVTM and CDR2 ANQGSEA come from the germline V gene. Trimming took 5 bases from V and 5 from J, leaving 10 bases between them. The CDR3 DNA sequence: TGCAGCGTTTTTGACAGCAACGAGCAGTACTTC. It yields the protein CSVFDSNEQYF.

V usage is TRBV10-3 and J usage is TRBJ2-1; 9 bases agree with TRBD1. The CDR3 consists of 18 residues. Germline assignment: CDR1 ENHRY and CDR2 SYGVKD. The ends lost 4 bases at V and 3 bases at J; junction bases unmatched: 13. DNA of the CDR3: TGTGCCATCAGTGGGAATCGTATGTGGGACAGGGACTACAATGAGCAGTTCTTC. It translates to CAISGNRMWDRDYNEQFF.

This clonotype occurred a few times. This chain connects TRBV6-6 to TRBJ1-1, with no clear D. The CDR3 runs 12 residues. Germline loops: CDR1 MNHNY, CDR2 SVGAGI (reference sequence). Trimming cost V 2 bases and J 6 bases, with 7 bases left between them. Here the CDR3 DNA reads TGTGCCAGCAGTTACGCGGGTGCTGAAGCTTTCTTT. Translating it yields CASSYAGAEAFF.